The 20 T cell receptor beta chains listed next were all sequenced from one sample in a study of spatial heterogeneity in lung cancer. Via MiXCR, TCRdb re-called the 5' RACE reads, giving one row per CDR3 protein. The sample yields 23,000 or so distinct CDR3 sequences, about 7% seen once. Time point in this sample: sample taken at primary tumor resection. Unsorted whole RNA samples from tumor, nontumor lung or frozen PBMC were sequenced. This specimen was PBMCs, taken at surgery. Every receptor here comes from a male donor with early-stage non-small cell lung cancer.

The chain combines TRBV20-1 with TRBJ2-2; 7 bases line up with TRBD1. With 2 bases clipped from V and 5 bases from J, the junction kept 2 bases outside the gene matches. The V gene's germline CDR1 is DFQATT and CDR2 SNEGSKA (reference sequence). This CDR3 contains 13 residues. For the CDR3, the DNA is TGCAGTGCTAGACAGGGGGTAACCGGGGAGCTGTTTTTT. Amino acid sequence: CSARQGVTGELFF.

Many counts were recorded for this clonotype. The chain is built from TRBV5-1 and TRBJ2-5, with 10 bases identical to TRBD1. V dropped 3 bases and J dropped 1; count of bases not matched to a gene: 6. Germline V lookup: CDR1 SGHRS, CDR2 YFSETQ. The CDR3 is 16 amino acids. The CDR3 DNA reads TGCGCCAGCAGCTCCTCGACAGGGGGCATCCAAGAGACCCAGTACTTC. Amino acid sequence: CASSSSTGGIQETQYF.

This clonotype was counted ten times or more. The chain recombines TRBV25-1 with TRBJ1-1; D call uncertain. CDR1 is MGHDK, CDR2 SYGVNS, per germline. V was pared by 1 base and J by 4 bases, with 13 bases between. The CDR3 is 15 amino acids. The CDR3 sequence is CASSEWGGRGTEAFF. The DNA for the CDR3 is TGTGCCAGCAGTGAATGGGGAGGGCGGGGCACTGAAGCTTTCTTT.

This clonotype was seen repeatedly, ten times or more. The chain joins TRBV28 to TRBJ1-5; 8 bases line up with TRBD1. CDR3 length: 15 residues. V gave up 6 bases and J gave up 9 bases; unmatched junction bases: 13. From germline, CDR1 is MDHEN and CDR2 SYDVKM. The CDR3 spells CASSRQGALRGPQHF. CDR3 nucleotides: TGTGCCAGCAGCCGCCAGGGGGCCCTTAGGGGGCCCCAGCATTTT.

This clonotype has only a few counts. At one end, the junction sequence differs from germline, possibly due to a read error. The chain is built from TRBV23-1 and TRBJ1-4, with unresolved D. TRBV23-1 is an open reading frame whose function is uncertain. The CDR3 has 9 residues. As DNA, the CDR3 is TGCGCCAGCAGTCAATCAGAGGACTTT. Encoded protein: CASSQSEDF.

This clonotype was counted ten times or more. The chain links TRBV28 to TRBJ2-4, with unresolved D. Germline V gene data show CDR1 as MDHEN and CDR2 as SYDVKM. The CDR3 is 14 amino acids. With 3 bases removed from V and 3 bases from J, the gap between germline ends came to 9 bases. This CDR3 reads CASSFVVLKNIQYF. The CDR3 nucleotides are TGTGCCAGCAGTTTTGTGGTCCTCAAAAACATTCAGTACTTC.

Concerning this clonotype itself: A much larger clone lies one base from this, so it may be a read error. V is TRBV2 and J is TRBJ2-1, with TRBD1 identical over 9 bases. The CDR3 is made up of 15 amino acids. Germline V gene sequence: CDR1 SNHLY, CDR2 FYNNEI. CDR3 region: CAGSERTGDYNEQFF. DNA of the CDR3: TGTGCCGGCAGTGAGAGGACAGGGGACTACAATGAGCAGTTCTTC.

The table lists this clonotype with many counts. The chain is built from TRBV3-1 and TRBJ2-3; no definite D call. Trimming took off 4 bases at V and 5 bases at J, with 7 bases between the two ends. CDR3 length: 12 residues. Germline values: CDR1 LGHDT, CDR2 YNNKEL (reference sequence). This CDR3 is CASSPSGDTQYF. Here the CDR3 DNA reads TGTGCCAGCAGCCCCTCAGGAGATACGCAGTATTTT.

In this sample, this clonotype is medium-sized. The chain combines TRBV7-9 with TRBJ2-7; no clear D. CDR1 SEHNR and CDR2 FQNEAQ come from the germline V gene (reference sequence). The ends were cut back, 5 bases at V and 4 bases at J, with 12 bases in the middle. The CDR3 runs to 13 residues. The CDR3 coding sequence is TGTGCCAGCAGCCCGGACGGCGTTTACGAGCAGTACTTC. Amino acid sequence: CASSPDGVYEQYF. The whole variable domain, filled in from reference TRBV7-9 and TRBJ2-7, reads DTGVSQNPRHKITKRGQNVTFRCDPISEHNRLYWYRQTLGQGPEFLTYFQNEAQLEKSRLLSDRFSAERPKGSFSTLEIQRTEQGDSAMYLCASSPDGVYEQYFGPGTRLTVT.

This clonotype was observed a handful of times. In nucleotides, the CDR3 is TGTGCCAGCAGTAAAAAGGATTGGCGCAATCAGCCCCAGCATTTT. This encodes CASSKKDWRNQPQHF. The chain recombines TRBV2 with TRBJ1-5; D gene unclear. Germline values: CDR1 SNHLY, CDR2 FYNNEI. V was trimmed by 5 bases and J by 2 bases, leaving 13 bases between them. The length of the CDR3 is 15 residues.

A few counts support this clonotype. The V gene is TRBV12-3 or TRBV12-4, the J gene TRBJ2-3; 9 nucleotides align to TRBD2. V was clipped by 10 bases and J by 0 bases; unmatched bases: 8. The CDR3 loop spans 15 amino acids. The DNA for the CDR3 is TGTGCCATTAGCCTGGCGGGAGGGAGCACAGATACGCAGTATTTT. It yields the protein CAISLAGGSTDTQYF.

In its sample, this clonotype was seen a few times. The genes are TRBV27 and TRBJ2-7, with unresolved D. The V end lost 5 bases, the J end lost 3 bases, and 14 bases lay between the germline ends. Germline CDR1 and CDR2: MNHEY and SMNVEV (reference sequence). The CDR3 runs 14 residues. CDR3 amino acids: CASSVPGNLYEQYF. CDR3 DNA: TGTGCCAGCAGTGTTCCCGGAAACCTCTACGAGCAGTACTTC.

A few counts support this clonotype. The J gene is TRBJ2-1, the V gene TRBV19; 8 positions match TRBD1. The trim removed 7 bases at V and 5 bases at J, leaving 13 bases unmatched. There are 16 residues in the CDR3. Germline-derived CDR1 and CDR2 are LNHDA and SQIVND (reference sequence). DNA for the CDR3: TGTGCCAGTACCCCCGTTGCGACAGGGGCCCACAATGAGCAGTTCTTC. Its translation: CASTPVATGAHNEQFF.

This clonotype was found many times. The V and J genes are TRBV4-1 and TRBJ1-5; D may be TRBD1 (6 bases). This CDR3 spans 14 amino acids. Trimming took 1 base from V and 5 from J, leaving 9 bases between them. Germline V lookup: CDR1 MGHRA, CDR2 YSYEKL. The CDR3 DNA reads TGCGCCAGCAGCCAAGCGGGGGCTGATCAGCCCCAGCATTTT. This sequence encodes CASSQAGADQPQHF.

This clonotype is labeled as medium-sized. The chain has TRBV28 and TRBJ2-1; D gene ambiguous. V lost 5 bases and J lost 6, with 8 bases in between. Germline CDR1 MDHEN, CDR2 SYDVKM. The CDR3 loop spans 12 amino acids. CDR3 sequence (DNA): TGTGCCAGCAGTCGCTATCTCAATGAGCAGTTCTTC. This codes for CASSRYLNEQFF.

This clonotype has only a few counts. This rearrangement joins TRBV10-3 to TRBJ2-7; no clear D. The V gene lost 6 bases and the J gene lost 3 bases, with 9 bases spanning the gap. This CDR3 has 12 residues. Germline V gene lookup returns CDR1 ENHRY and CDR2 SYGVKD. CDR3 sequence: CAIRDVGYEQYF. The CDR3 region has the DNA TGTGCCATCAGGGATGTCGGCTACGAGCAGTACTTC.

This clonotype occurred many times. The chain links TRBV9 to TRBJ1-1; D possibly corresponds to TRBD1 (5 bases). The V gene lost 2 bases and the J gene lost 4 bases, with 18 bases spanning the gap. Germline loops: CDR1 SGDLS, CDR2 YYNGEE. The CDR3 length is 16 residues. DNA for the CDR3: TGTGCCAGCAGCGTCCTAAGCGGGACCCGGGTCACTGAAGCTTTCTTT. Its protein product is CASSVLSGTRVTEAFF.

At least ten counts were recorded for this clonotype. The chain carries TRBV6-5 and TRBJ2-3, with 8 nucleotides matching TRBD2. Germline V gene data show CDR1 as MNHEY and CDR2 as SVGAGI. Losses at the gene ends were 7 bases for V and 4 bases for J; bases not matched to a gene: 10. The CDR3 is 15 amino acids. The CDR3 DNA is TGTGCCAGCACCCCTCACGGGCGGGGGGCAGATACGCAGTATTTT. Translation gives CASTPHGRGADTQYF.

This clonotype was counted at least ten times. This sequence joins TRBV6-6 and TRBJ1-5, with D maybe TRBD1 (6 bases). Trimming took 2 bases from V and 5 from J, leaving 13 bases between them. The CDR3 consists of 15 residues. The germline gives CDR1 MNHNY, CDR2 SVGAGI (reference sequence). As DNA, the CDR3 is TGTGCCAGCAGTTACGGGGGCGGGCGGGATCAGCCCCAGCATTTT. Amino acids: CASSYGGGRDQPQHF.

Many counts were recorded for this clonotype. This chain joins TRBV25-1 and TRBJ2-1; no clear D. V was clipped by 4 bases and J by 3 bases, with 1 base between them. This CDR3 has 11 residues. Germline V gene data show CDR1 as MGHDK and CDR2 as SYGVNS. CDR3 sequence: CASSGYNEQFF. The CDR3 nucleotides read TGTGCCAGCAGTGGCTACAATGAGCAGTTCTTC.